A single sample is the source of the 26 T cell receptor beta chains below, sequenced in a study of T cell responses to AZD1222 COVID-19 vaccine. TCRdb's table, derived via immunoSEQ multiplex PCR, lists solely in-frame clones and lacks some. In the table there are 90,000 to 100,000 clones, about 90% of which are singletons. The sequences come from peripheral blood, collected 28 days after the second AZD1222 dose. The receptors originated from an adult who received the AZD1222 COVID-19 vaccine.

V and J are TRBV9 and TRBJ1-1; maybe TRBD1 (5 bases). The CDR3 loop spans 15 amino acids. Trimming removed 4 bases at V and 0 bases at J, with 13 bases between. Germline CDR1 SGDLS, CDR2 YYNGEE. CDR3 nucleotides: TGTGCCAGCAGCCGGGACCCTAGGTTGAACACTGAAGCTTTCTTT. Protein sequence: CASSRDPRLNTEAFF.

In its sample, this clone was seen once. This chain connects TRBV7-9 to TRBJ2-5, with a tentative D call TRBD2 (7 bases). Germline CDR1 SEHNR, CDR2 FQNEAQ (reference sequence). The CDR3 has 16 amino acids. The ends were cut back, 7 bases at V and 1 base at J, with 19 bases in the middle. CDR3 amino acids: CASTVGGGASQETQYF. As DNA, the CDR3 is TGTGCCAGCACCGTGGGTGGGGGGGCAAGCCAAGAGACCCAGTACTTC.

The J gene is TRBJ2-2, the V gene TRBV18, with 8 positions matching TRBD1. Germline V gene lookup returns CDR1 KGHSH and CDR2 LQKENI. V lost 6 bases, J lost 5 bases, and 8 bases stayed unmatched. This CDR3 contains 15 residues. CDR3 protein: CASSPGQGETGELFF. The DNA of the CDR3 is TGTGCCAGCTCCCCAGGACAGGGTGAAACCGGGGAGCTGTTTTTT. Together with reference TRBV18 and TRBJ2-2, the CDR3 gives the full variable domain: NAGVMQNPRHLVRRRGQEARLRCSPMKGHSHVYWYRQLPEEGLKFMVYLQKENIIDESGMPKERFSAEFPKEGPSILRIQQVVRGDSAAYFCASSPGQGETGELFFGEGSRLTVL.

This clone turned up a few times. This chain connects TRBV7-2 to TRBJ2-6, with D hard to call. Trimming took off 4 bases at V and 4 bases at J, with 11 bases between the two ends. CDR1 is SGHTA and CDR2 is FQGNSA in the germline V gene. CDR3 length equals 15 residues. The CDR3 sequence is CASSSWSSGANVLTF. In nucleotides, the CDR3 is TGTGCCAGCAGCTCCTGGTCCTCCGGGGCCAACGTCCTGACTTTC.

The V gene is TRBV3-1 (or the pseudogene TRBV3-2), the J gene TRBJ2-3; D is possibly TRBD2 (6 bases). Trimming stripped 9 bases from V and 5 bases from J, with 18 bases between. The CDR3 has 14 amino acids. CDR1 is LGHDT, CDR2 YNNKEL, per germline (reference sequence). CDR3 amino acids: CASSEASVVDTQYF. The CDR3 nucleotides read TGTGCCAGTAGCGAGGCTAGCGTGGTAGATACGCAGTATTTT.

For the CDR3, the DNA is TGTGCCAGCAGCGAGAGCAGGGCAACTAATGAAAAACTGTTTTTT. Translating it yields CASSESRATNEKLFF. This chain connects TRBV21-1 to TRBJ1-4; TRBD1 is the table's D call, not checked against the DNA. TRBV21-1 represents a pseudogene. The CDR3 loop spans 15 amino acids.

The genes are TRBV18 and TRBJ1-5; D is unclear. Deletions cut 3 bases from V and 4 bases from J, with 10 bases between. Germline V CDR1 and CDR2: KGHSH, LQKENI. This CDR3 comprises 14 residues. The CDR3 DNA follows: TGTGCCAGCTCACCCATTGATGGAAATCAGCCCCAGCATTTT. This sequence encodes CASSPIDGNQPQHF.

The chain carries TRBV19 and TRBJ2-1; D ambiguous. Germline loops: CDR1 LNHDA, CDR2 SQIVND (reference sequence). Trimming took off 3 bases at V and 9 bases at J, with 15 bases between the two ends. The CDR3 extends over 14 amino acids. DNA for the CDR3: TGTGCCAGTAGTATTTGGGTCTCGTCGGGTGAGCAGTTCTTC. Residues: CASSIWVSSGEQFF.

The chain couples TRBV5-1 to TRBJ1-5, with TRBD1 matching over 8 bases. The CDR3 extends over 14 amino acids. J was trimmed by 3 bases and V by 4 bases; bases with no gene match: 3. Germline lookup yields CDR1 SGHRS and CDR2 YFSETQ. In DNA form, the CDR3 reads TGCGCCAGCAGCCCGACAGGGGTCAATCAGCCCCAGCATTTT. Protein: CASSPTGVNQPQHF.

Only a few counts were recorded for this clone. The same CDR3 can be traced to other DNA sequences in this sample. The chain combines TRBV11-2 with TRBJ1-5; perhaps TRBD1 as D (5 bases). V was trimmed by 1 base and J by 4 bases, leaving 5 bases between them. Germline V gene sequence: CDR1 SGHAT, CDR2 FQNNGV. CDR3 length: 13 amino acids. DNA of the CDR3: TGTGCCAGCAGCTTAGGACAGAATCAGCCCCAGCATTTT. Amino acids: CASSLGQNQPQHF.

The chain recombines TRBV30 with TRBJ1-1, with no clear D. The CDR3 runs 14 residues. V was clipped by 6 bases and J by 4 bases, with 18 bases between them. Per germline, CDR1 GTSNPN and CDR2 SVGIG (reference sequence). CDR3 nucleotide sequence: TGTGCCTGTTCCCTTTTCTCCGCGGGCACTGAAGCTTTCTTT. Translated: CACSLFSAGTEAFF.

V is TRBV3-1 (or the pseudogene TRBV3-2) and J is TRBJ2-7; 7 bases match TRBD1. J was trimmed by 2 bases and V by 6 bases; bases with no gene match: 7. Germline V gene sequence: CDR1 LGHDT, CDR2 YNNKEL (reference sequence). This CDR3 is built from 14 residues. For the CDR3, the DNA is TGTGCCAGCAGTGGAGGACAGGCCCCCTACGAGCAGTACTTC. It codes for CASSGGQAPYEQYF.

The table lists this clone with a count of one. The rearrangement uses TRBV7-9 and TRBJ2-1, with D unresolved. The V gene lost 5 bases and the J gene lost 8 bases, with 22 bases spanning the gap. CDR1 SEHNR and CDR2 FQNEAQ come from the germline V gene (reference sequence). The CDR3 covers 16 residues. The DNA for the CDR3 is TGTGCCAGCAGCATTAGAGAAAATCGCGGTTATGATGAGCAGTTCTTC. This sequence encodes CASSIRENRGYDEQFF.

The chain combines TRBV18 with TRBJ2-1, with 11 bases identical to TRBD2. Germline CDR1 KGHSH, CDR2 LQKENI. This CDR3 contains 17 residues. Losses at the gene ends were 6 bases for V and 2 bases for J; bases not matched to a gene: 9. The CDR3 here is CASSQDLAGGPYNEQFF. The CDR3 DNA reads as TGTGCCAGCTCGCAAGATCTAGCGGGAGGACCCTACAATGAGCAGTTCTTC.

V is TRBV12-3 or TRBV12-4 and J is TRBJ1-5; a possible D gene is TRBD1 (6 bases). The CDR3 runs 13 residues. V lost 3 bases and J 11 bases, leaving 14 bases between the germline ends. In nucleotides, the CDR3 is TGTGCCAGCAGTTTTTCGGACAGTTGGTCCCAGCATTTT. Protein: CASSFSDSWSQHF.

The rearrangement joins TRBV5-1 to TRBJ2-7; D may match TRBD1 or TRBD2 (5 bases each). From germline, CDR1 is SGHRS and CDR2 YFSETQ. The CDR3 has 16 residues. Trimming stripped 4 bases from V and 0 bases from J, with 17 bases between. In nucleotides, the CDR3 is TGCGCCAGCAGCGCGGGTCGGACACAGAGCTCCTACGAGCAGTACTTC. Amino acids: CASSAGRTQSSYEQYF.

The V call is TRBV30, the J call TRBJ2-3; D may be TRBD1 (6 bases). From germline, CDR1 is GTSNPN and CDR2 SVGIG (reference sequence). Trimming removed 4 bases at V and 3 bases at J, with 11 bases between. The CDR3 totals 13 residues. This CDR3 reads CAWTGDGTDTQYF. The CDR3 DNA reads TGTGCCTGGACAGGGGATGGGACAGATACGCAGTATTTT.

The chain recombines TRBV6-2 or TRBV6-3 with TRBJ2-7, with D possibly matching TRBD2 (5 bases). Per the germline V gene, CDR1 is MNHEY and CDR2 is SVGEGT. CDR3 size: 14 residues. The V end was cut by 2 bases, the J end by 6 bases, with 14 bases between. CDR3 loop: CASSYGSQAAEQYF. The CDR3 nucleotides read TGTGCCAGCAGTTACGGTTCCCAAGCGGCCGAGCAGTACTTC.

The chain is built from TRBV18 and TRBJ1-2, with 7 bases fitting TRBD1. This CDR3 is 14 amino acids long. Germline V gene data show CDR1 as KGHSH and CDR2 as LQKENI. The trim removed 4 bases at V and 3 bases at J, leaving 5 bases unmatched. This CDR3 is CASSLSTGDYGYTF. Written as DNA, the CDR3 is TGTGCCAGCTCACTTTCCACAGGGGACTATGGCTACACCTTC.

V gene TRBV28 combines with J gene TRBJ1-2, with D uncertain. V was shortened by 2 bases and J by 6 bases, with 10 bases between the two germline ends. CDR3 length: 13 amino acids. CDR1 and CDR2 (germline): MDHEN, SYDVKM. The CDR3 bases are TGTGCCAGCAGTTTAGGGAACTCGGATGGCTACACCTTC. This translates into CASSLGNSDGYTF.

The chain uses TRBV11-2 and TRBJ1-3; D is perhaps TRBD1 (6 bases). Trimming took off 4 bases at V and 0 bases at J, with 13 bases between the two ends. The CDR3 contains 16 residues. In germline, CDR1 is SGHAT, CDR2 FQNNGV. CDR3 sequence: CASSSWGGPSGNTIYF. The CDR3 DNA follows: TGTGCCAGCAGCTCATGGGGGGGGCCCTCTGGAAACACCATATATTTT.

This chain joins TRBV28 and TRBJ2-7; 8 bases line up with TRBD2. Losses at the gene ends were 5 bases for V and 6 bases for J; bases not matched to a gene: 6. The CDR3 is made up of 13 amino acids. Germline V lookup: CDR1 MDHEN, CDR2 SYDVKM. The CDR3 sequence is CASSGTRVGEQYF. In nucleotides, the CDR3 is TGTGCCAGCAGTGGGACTAGGGTAGGCGAGCAGTACTTC.

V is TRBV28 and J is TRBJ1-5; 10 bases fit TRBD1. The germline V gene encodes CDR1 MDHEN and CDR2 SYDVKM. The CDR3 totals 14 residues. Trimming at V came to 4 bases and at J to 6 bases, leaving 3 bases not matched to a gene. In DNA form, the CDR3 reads TGTGCCAGCAGTTCGGACAGGGGGAGTCAGCCCCAGCATTTT. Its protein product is CASSSDRGSQPQHF.

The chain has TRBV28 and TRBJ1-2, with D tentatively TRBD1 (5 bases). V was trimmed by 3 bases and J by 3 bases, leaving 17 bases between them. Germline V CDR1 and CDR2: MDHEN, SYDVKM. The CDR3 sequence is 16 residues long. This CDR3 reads CASSLPGLLGDYGYTF. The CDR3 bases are TGTGCCAGCAGTTTGCCGGGACTCTTAGGTGACTATGGCTACACCTTC.

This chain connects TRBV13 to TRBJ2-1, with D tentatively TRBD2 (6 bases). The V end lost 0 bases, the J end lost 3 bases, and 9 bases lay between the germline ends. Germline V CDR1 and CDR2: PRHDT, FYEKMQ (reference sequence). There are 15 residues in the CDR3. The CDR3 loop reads CASSLGTRVYNEQFF. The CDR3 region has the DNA TGTGCCAGCAGCTTAGGGACTAGGGTCTACAATGAGCAGTTCTTC.

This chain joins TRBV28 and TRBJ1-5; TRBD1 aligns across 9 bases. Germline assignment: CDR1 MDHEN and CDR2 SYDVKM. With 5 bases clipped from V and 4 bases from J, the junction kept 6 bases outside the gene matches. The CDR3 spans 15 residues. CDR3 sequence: CASSTTGGGNQPQHF. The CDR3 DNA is TGTGCCAGCAGTACCACAGGGGGCGGAAATCAGCCCCAGCATTTT.